A selection of T cell receptor beta chains follows, all from one sample in a study of identical twins. Each CDR3 protein gets one entry after TCRdb re-called the 5' RACE reads with MiXCR. The sample carries about 480,000 distinct CDR3 sequences, around 14% recorded once. These data also featured in a second study, about yellow fever vaccine responses in identical twins.

The sequenced sample was CD4+ T cells sorted from blood. Receptor source: a woman between 18 and 29 years old in good health. The CDR3 runs from the conserved cysteine through the conserved F or W. D genes are given only for firm matches. Not all rows give a size; the values are once, few, many and, for expanded clones, a class.

clone_size	d_call	v_call	j_call	cdr3_aa
NA	TRBD2	TRBV7-9	TRBJ2-7	CASSSYLAGPEQYF
many	TRBD2	TRBV5-1	TRBJ2-3	CASSHTSGGRSSDTQYF
NA	TRBD1	TRBV11-2	TRBJ2-5	CASSNHRGQIQETQYF
NA	TRBD2	TRBV29-1	TRBJ2-7	CSAGGSIYEQYF
many	NA	TRBV2	TRBJ2-1	CASREDEGGEQFF
many	NA	TRBV12-3/TRBV12-4	TRBJ1-4	CASSLGGNEKLFF
NA	NA	TRBV19	TRBJ1-2	CASSIQGIDYGYTF
few	TRBD1	TRBV29-1	TRBJ1-2	CSVSQGAGGYTF
few	NA	TRBV7-2	TRBJ2-2	CASSLSYTGELFF
many	NA	TRBV29-1	TRBJ2-2	CSVEEDALNTGELFF
NA	NA	TRBV20-1	TRBJ2-5	CSATIRSQETQYF
few	NA	TRBV6-1	TRBJ2-2	CASSQQGNTGELFF
NA	NA	TRBV21-1	TRBJ2-3	CASSKEGPATSTDTQYF
NA	NA	TRBV5-2	TRBJ2-7	CARSPGGGGRYEQYF
few	TRBD1	TRBV28	TRBJ1-1	CASRPGQGRAFF
NA	NA	TRBV10-3	TRBJ2-5	CAISKDSFGETQYF
NA	NA	TRBV7-2	TRBJ2-5	CASSRPAQETQYF
many	TRBD2	TRBV12-3/TRBV12-4	TRBJ2-5	CASSAGLAGGQETQYF
many	NA	TRBV28	TRBJ2-2	CASSLRPYTGELFF
NA	TRBD2	TRBV6-1	TRBJ2-3	CASTRGGADTQYF
NA	NA	TRBV7-2	TRBJ1-5	CASSLKINQPQHF
few	NA	TRBV7-1	TRBJ1-1	CASSSHRQELNTEAFF
NA	NA	TRBV5-5	TRBJ2-2	CASSMGPNTGELFF
few	TRBD2	TRBV20-1	TRBJ2-7	CSATRTSGTLREQYF
few	NA	TRBV7-9	TRBJ1-5	CASSLGSGSDNQPQHF
many	TRBD1	TRBV29-1	TRBJ2-7	CSVSPGQGIYEQYF
few	NA	TRBV5-1	TRBJ2-1	CASSLGSWRQSSYNEQFF
few	TRBD1	TRBV5-6	TRBJ2-3	CASSMGQATTQYF
few	NA	TRBV7-9	TRBJ2-7	CASSFTGSNEQYF
many	NA	TRBV3-1	TRBJ2-7	CASSQAGAAYEQYF
NA	NA	TRBV7-2	TRBJ1-6	CASSGYREPLHF
NA	TRBD2	TRBV7-2	TRBJ2-3	CASSYPGLGATDTQYF
many	TRBD2	TRBV4-3	TRBJ2-1	CASSQGLASDDQFF
NA	TRBD1	TRBV28	TRBJ2-7	CASSLSGTGVTPRPF
NA	NA	TRBV19	TRBJ2-1	CASSPQDRTYNEQFF
few	NA	TRBV12-3/TRBV12-4	TRBJ1-5	CASSPGRYSNQPQHF
NA	TRBD2	TRBV18	TRBJ2-3	CASSPAAGSTDTQYF
many	TRBD2	TRBV12-3/TRBV12-4	TRBJ2-1	CASSRGRDYNEQFF
many	NA	TRBV5-1	TRBJ2-1	CASSPGTSNEQFF
NA	NA	TRBV28	TRBJ2-1	CASSPAGVNERFF
few	NA	TRBV7-9	TRBJ2-5	CASSFTHQGETQYF
NA	NA	TRBV27	TRBJ2-2	CASSLNRFGGELFF
few	TRBD1	TRBV6-1	TRBJ1-1	CASKDRAFGTEAFF
few	TRBD1	TRBV20-1	TRBJ2-7	CSAATPAGGPFKEQYF
NA	NA	TRBV7-9	TRBJ2-2	CASSFSGVFTPGELFF
few	TRBD2	TRBV7-2	TRBJ2-3	CASSLSGSSPGTQYF